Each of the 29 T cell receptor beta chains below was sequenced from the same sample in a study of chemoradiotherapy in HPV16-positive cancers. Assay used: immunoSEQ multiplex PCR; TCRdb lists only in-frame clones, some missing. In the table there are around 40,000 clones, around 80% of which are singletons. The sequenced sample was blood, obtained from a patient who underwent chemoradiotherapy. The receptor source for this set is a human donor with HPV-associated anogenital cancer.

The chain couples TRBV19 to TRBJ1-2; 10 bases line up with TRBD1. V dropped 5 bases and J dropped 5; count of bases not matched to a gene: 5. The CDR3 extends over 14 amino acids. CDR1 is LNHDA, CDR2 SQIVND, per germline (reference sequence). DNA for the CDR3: TGTGCCAGTAGTTCGGGACAGGGGCCGTATGGCTACACCTTC. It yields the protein CASSSGQGPYGYTF.

CDR3 protein: CASSPLGRNEQFF. CDR3 DNA: TGCGCCAGCAGCCCCCTCGGACGGAATGAGCAGTTCTTC. V usage is TRBV10-1 and J usage is TRBJ2-1, with D hard to call. The CDR3 length is 13 residues. The germline V gene has CDR1 WNHNN and CDR2 SYGVQD (reference sequence). The V and J ends lost 6 bases and 7 bases respectively, with 13 bases between them.

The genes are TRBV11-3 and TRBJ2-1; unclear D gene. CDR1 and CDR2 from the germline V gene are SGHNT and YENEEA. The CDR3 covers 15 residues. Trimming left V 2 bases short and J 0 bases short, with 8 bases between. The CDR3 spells CASSLFLLSYNEQFF. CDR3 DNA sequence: TGTGCCAGCAGCTTATTTCTACTCTCCTACAATGAGCAGTTCTTC.

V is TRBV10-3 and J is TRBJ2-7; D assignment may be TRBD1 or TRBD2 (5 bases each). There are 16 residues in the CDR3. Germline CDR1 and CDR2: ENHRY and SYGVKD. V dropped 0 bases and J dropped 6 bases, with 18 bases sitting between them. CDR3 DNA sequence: TGTGCCATCAGTGAGTCTACAAGGGACCGCCCTGGCGAGCAGTACTTC. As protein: CAISESTRDRPGEQYF.

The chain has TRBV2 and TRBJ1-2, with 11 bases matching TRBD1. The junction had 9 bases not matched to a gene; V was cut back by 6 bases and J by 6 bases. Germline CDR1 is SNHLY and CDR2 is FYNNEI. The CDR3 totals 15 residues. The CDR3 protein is CASSKHPGQGDGYTF. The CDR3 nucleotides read TGTGCCAGCAGCAAACATCCGGGACAGGGGGATGGCTACACCTTC.

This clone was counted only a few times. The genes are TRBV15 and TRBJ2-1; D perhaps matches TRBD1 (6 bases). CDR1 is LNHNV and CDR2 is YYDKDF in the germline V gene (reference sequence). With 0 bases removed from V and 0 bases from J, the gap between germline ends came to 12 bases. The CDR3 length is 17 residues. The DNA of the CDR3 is TGTGCCACCAGCAGAGATCTTACAGGGAGCTCCTACAATGAGCAGTTCTTC. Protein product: CATSRDLTGSSYNEQFF. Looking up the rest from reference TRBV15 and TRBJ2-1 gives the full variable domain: DAMVIQNPRYQVTQFGKPVTLSCSQTLNHNVMYWYQQKSSQAPKLLFHYYDKDFNNEADTPDNFQSRRPNTSFCFLDIRSPGLGDTAMYLCATSRDLTGSSYNEQFFGPGTRLTVL.

Here the CDR3 reads CASSPDRGWTEAFF. The CDR3, as DNA: TGTGCCAGCAGCCCCGACAGGGGGTGGACTGAAGCTTTCTTT. The chain has TRBV16 and TRBJ1-1; 9 bases are shared with TRBD1. From germline, CDR1 is KGHSY and CDR2 FQNENV. The trim removed 4 bases at V and 5 bases at J, leaving 5 bases unmatched. The length of the CDR3 is 14 residues.

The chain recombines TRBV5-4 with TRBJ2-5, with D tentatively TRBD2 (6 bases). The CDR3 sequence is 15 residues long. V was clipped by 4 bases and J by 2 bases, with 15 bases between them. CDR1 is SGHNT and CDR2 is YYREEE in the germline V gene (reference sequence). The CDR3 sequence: CASSPASEGQETQYF. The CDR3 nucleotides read TGTGCCAGCAGCCCGGCTAGCGAGGGGCAAGAGACCCAGTACTTC.

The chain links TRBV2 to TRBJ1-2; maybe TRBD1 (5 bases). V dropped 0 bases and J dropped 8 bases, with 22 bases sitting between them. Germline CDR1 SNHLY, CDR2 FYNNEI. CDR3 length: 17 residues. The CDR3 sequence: CASSEAPAGKRGGGYTF. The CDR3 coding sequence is TGTGCCAGCAGTGAAGCGCCCGCAGGGAAACGTGGTGGGGGCTACACCTTC.

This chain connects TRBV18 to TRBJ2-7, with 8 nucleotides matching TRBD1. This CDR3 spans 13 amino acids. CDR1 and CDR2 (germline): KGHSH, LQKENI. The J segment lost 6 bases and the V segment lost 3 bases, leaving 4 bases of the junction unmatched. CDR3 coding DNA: TGTGCCAGCTCACCGGGACAGGCTCCCGAGCAGTACTTC. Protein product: CASSPGQAPEQYF.

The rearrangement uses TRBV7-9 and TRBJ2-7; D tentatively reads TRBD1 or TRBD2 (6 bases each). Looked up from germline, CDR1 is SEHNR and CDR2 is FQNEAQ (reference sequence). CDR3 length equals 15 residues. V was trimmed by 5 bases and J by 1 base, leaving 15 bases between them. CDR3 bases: TGTGCCAGCAGCCCTCCCGGGGGCCCGTCCTACGAGCAGTACTTC. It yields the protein CASSPPGGPSYEQYF.

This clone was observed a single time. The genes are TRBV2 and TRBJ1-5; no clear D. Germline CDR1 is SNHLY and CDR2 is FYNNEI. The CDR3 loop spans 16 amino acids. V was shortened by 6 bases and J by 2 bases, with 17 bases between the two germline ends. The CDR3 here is CASRQGLGMGNQPQHF. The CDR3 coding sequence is TGTGCCAGCAGGCAAGGGCTGGGGATGGGCAATCAGCCCCAGCATTTT.

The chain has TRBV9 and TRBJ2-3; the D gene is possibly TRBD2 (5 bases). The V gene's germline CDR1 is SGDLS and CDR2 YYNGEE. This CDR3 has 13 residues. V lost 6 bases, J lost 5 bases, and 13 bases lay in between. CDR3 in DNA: TGTGCCAGCACAGGCCCTGAGGGAGATACGCAGTATTTT. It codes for CASTGPEGDTQYF.

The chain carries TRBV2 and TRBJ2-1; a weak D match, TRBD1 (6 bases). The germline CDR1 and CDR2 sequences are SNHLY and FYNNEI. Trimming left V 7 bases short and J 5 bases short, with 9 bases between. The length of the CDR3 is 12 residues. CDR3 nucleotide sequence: TGTGCCAGCAATGGACAGCACAATGAGCAGTTCTTC. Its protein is CASNGQHNEQFF.

The DNA of the CDR3 is TGCGCCAGCAGCTTCACTAATGAAAAACTGTTTTTT. Its translation is CASSFTNEKLFF. The chain uses TRBV5-1 and TRBJ1-4, with no clear D. The CDR3 sequence is 12 residues long. Per germline, CDR1 SGHRS and CDR2 YFSETQ. V was pared by 2 bases and J by 2 bases, with 1 base between.

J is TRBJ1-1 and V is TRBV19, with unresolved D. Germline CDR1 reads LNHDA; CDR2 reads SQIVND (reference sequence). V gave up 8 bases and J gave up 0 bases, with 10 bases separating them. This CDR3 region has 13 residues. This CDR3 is CASSSYLNTEAFF. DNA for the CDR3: TGTGCCAGTTCGAGCTATCTGAACACTGAAGCTTTCTTT. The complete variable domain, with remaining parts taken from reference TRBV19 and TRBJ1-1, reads DGGITQSPKYLFRKEGQNVTLSCEQNLNHDAMYWYRQDPGQGLRLIYYSQIVNDFQKGDIAEGYSVSREKKESFPLTVTSAQKNPTAFYLCASSSYLNTEAFFGQGTRLTVV.

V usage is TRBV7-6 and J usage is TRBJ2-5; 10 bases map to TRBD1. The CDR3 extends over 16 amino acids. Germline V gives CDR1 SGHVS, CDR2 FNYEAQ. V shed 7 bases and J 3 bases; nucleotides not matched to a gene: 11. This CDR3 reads CASTEASGTGEETQYF. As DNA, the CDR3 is TGTGCCAGCACCGAAGCCTCCGGGACAGGGGAAGAGACCCAGTACTTC.

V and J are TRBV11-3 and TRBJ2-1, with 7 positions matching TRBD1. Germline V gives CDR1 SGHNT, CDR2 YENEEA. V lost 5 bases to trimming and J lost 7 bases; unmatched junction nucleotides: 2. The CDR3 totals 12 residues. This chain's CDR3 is CASSHRGNEQFF. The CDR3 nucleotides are TGTGCCAGCAGCCACAGGGGAAATGAGCAGTTCTTC. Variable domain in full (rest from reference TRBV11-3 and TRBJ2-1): EAGVVQSPRYKIIEKKQPVAFWCNPISGHNTLYWYLQNLGQGPELLIRYENEEAVDDSQLPKDRFSAERLKGVDSTLKIQPAELGDSAVYLCASSHRGNEQFFGPGTRLTVL.

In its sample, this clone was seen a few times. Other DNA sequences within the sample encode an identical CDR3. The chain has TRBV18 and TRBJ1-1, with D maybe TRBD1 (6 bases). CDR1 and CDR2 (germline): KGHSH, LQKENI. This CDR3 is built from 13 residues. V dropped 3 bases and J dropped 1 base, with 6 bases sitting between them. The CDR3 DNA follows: TGTGCCAGCTCACCGGGACAGAACACTGAAGCTTTCTTT. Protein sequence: CASSPGQNTEAFF.

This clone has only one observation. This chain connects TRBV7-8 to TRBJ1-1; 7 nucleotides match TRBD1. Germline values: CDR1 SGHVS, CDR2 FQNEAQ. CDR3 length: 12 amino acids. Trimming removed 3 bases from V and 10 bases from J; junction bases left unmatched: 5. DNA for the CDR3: TGTGCCAGCAGCTTTGACAGGGTTACAGCTTTCTTT. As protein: CASSFDRVTAFF.

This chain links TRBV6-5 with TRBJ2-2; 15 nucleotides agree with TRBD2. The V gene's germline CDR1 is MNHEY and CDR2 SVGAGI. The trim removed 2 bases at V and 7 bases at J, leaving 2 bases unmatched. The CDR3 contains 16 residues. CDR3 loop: CASSYPGLAGGGELFF. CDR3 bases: TGTGCCAGCAGTTACCCGGGACTAGCGGGGGGCGGGGAGCTGTTTTTT.

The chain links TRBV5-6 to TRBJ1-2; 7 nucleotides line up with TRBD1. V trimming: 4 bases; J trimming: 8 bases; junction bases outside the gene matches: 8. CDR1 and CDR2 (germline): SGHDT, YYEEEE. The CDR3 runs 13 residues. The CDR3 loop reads CASSRGQAEGYTF. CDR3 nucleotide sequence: TGTGCCAGCAGCAGAGGACAGGCTGAAGGCTACACCTTC.

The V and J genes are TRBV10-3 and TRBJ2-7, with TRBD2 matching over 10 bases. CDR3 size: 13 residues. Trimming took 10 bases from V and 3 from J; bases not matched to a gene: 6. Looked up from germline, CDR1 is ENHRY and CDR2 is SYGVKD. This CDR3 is CATGWTSGYEQYF. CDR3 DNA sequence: TGTGCCACCGGTTGGACTAGCGGCTACGAGCAGTACTTC.

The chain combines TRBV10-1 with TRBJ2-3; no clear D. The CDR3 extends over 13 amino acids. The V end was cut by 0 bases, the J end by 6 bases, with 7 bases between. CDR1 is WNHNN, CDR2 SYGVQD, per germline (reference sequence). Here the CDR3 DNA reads TGCGCCAGCAGTGAGTCAGGACGGGATACGCAGTATTTT. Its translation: CASSESGRDTQYF.

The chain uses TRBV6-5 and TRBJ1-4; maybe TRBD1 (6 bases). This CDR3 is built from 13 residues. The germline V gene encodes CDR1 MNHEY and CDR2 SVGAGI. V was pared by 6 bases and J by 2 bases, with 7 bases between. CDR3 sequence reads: CASRGGTNEKLFF. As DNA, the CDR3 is TGTGCCAGCAGAGGGGGGACTAATGAAAAACTGTTTTTT.

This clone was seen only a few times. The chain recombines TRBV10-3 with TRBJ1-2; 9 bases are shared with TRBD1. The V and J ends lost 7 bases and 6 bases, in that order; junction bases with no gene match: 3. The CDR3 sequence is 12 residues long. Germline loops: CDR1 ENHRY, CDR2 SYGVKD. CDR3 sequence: CAITRDRDGYTF. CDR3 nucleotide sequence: TGTGCCATCACCAGGGACAGGGATGGCTACACCTTC.

The CDR3 sequence is CASSVSGTLSNQPQHF. The DNA of the CDR3 is TGTGCCAGCAGTGTTTCAGGGACGCTTAGCAATCAGCCCCAGCATTTT. The chain carries TRBV2 and TRBJ1-5, with D maybe TRBD1 (5 bases). Trimming took 4 bases from V and 0 from J, leaving 13 bases between them. Germline loops: CDR1 SNHLY, CDR2 FYNNEI. The CDR3 is 16 amino acids.

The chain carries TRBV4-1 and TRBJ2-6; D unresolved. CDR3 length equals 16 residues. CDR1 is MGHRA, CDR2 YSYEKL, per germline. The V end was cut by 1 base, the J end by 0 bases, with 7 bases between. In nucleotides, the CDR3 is TGCGCCAGCAGCCAAGGTCAAACCTCTGGGGCCAACGTCCTGACTTTC. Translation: CASSQGQTSGANVLTF.

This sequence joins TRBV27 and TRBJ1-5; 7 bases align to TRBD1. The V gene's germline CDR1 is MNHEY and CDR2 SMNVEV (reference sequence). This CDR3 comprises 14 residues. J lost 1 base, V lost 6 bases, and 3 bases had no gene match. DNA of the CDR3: TGTGCCAGCAGACAGGGGATCAGCAATCAGCCCCAGCATTTT. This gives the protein CASRQGISNQPQHF.